A single sample gave rise to the 25 T cell receptor beta chains below, sequenced in a study of Graves' ophthalmopathy and Graves' hyperthyroidism. Amplifying from RNA transcripts, the study obtained TCR beta CDR3 regions. HTBI primers primed a first-round RT-PCR, and a second-round multiplex PCR followed. TCRdb re-called the multiplex PCR reads with MiXCR, one entry per CDR3 protein. The sample lists 1 million to 1.3 million distinct CDR3 sequences; less than 45% were seen once. The specimen was peripheral blood or thyroid tissue (not recorded which). The receptors stem from an adult man with Graves' hyperthyroidism.

This clonotype occurred once. The chain carries TRBV15 and TRBJ1-6; D gene uncertain. The CDR3 has 14 residues. V lost 5 bases and J 5 bases, leaving 10 bases between the germline ends. Germline CDR1 LNHNV, CDR2 YYDKDF (reference sequence). This CDR3 is CATSALGDNSPLHF. The CDR3 nucleotides read TGTGCCACCAGCGCCCTCGGGGATAATTCACCCCTCCACTTT.

This clonotype was counted many times. For the CDR3, the DNA is TGTGCCAGCACCACAGGACAGAGAGCGTGGAATTCACCCCTCCACTTT. Translation gives CASTTGQRAWNSPLHF. The chain employs TRBV12-3 or TRBV12-4 and TRBJ1-6; tentative D call: TRBD1 (6 bases). This CDR3 has 16 residues. Trimming left V 7 bases short and J 7 bases short, with 20 bases between.

There are many counts of this clonotype. CDR3 sequence: CASSTGAEQYF. The CDR3 coding sequence is TGCGCCAGCAGCACAGGGGCCGAGCAGTACTTC. This sequence joins TRBV10-1 and TRBJ2-7, with TRBD1 identical over 7 bases. Germline CDR1 is WNHNN and CDR2 is SYGVQD (reference sequence). The CDR3 totals 11 residues. Unmatched junction bases numbered 2, after V lost 6 bases and J lost 6 bases.

In the case of this clonotype: A read error may explain this, as a much larger clone is one base away. The genes are TRBV19 and TRBJ2-7; 11 bases agree with TRBD2. J gave up 7 bases and V 4 bases, and 9 bases lay outside the gene matches. Looked up from germline, CDR1 is LNHDA and CDR2 is SQIVND (reference sequence). The CDR3 spans 15 residues. CDR3 sequence reads: CASSTSGTSGNEQYF. CDR3 coding DNA: TGTGCCAGTAGTACGTCCGGGACTAGCGGCAATGAGCAGTACTTC.

V is TRBV9 and J is TRBJ1-4, with D tentatively TRBD1 (6 bases). The germline V gene encodes CDR1 SGDLS and CDR2 YYNGEE. Trimming stripped 3 bases from V and 0 bases from J, with 12 bases between. This CDR3 contains 16 residues. Written as DNA, the CDR3 is TGTGCCAGCAGCGCGTCCGGGGGCTCAACTAATGAAAAACTGTTTTTT. This translates into CASSASGGSTNEKLFF. Full variable domain (rest looked up from reference TRBV9 and TRBJ1-4): DSGVTQTPKHLITATGQRVTLRCSPRSGDLSVYWYQQSLDQGLQFLIQYYNGEERAKGNILERFSAQQFPDLHSELNLSSLELGDSALYFCASSASGGSTNEKLFFGSGTQLSVL.

For this clonotype: It is likely a read error, because the conserved phenylalanine at the end of the CDR3 is missing. It is unclear where the CDR3 begins or ends on the DNA, so no DNA is shown, and the CDR3 is as TCRdb lists it. This chain links TRBV29-1 with TRBJ1-3; the listed D gene, TRBD1, was not tested against the DNA. The CDR3 is 10 amino acids in total, end residues counted. Germline values: CDR1 SQVTM, CDR2 ANQGSEA. The CDR3 loop reads CSVEPRDGNT.

This clonotype was observed a handful of times. The J gene is TRBJ1-5, the V gene TRBV7-9, with D tentatively TRBD1 (5 bases). The CDR3 loop spans 16 amino acids. CDR1 SEHNR and CDR2 FQNEAQ come from the germline V gene (reference sequence). V was shortened by 4 bases and J by 3 bases, with 16 bases between the two germline ends. The CDR3 region is CASSSSRGVTNQPQHF. CDR3 in DNA: TGTGCCAGCAGCTCTTCGCGGGGGGTTACCAATCAGCCCCAGCATTTT.

This clonotype occurred a few times. This chain connects TRBV6-6 to TRBJ1-4; the D is unclear. This CDR3 contains 14 residues. Deletions cut 4 bases from V and 8 bases from J, with 14 bases between. From germline, CDR1 is MNHNY and CDR2 SVGAGI (reference sequence). CDR3 sequence (DNA): TGTGCCAGCAGTTCCTGGAAGGTTCGGGAAAAACTGTTTTTT. It codes for CASSSWKVREKLFF.

This chain links TRBV20-1 with TRBJ1-5; maybe TRBD1 (5 bases). V was cut by 3 bases and J by 5 bases, with 14 bases left in between. CDR3 length: 14 residues. In germline, CDR1 is DFQATT, CDR2 SNEGSKA (reference sequence). The CDR3 DNA reads as TGCAGTGCTAGGGTTGACGGACAAGATCAGCCCCAGCATTTT. This gives the protein CSARVDGQDQPQHF.

This clonotype was counted only a few times. The V gene is TRBV2, the J gene TRBJ1-4, with a weak D call TRBD1 (5 bases). The CDR3 extends over 15 amino acids. Between the trimmed V and J ends, which lost 6 bases and 8 bases, there was a span of 19 bases. CDR1 SNHLY and CDR2 FYNNEI come from the germline V gene. The CDR3 region has the DNA TGTGCCAGCAGAGCAGAGGTCAGGGTTGGCGAAAAACTGTTTTTT. This sequence encodes CASRAEVRVGEKLFF.

As to this clonotype: The CDR3 end shows no conserved phenylalanine or tryptophan, and so a read error is likely. The limits of the CDR3 on the DNA are not certain, so only TCRdb's listed CDR3 is given. This chain joins TRBV15 and TRBJ2-5. CDR1 is LNHNV, CDR2 YYDKDF, per germline (reference sequence). The CDR3 totals 8 residues, both ends included. The CDR3 sequence is CATSRDQA.

In its sample, this clonotype was seen a few times. V usage is TRBV30 and J usage is TRBJ1-5; 8 nucleotides align to TRBD1. Per the germline V gene, CDR1 is GTSNPN and CDR2 is SVGIG (reference sequence). V was pared by 4 bases and J by 2 bases, with 4 bases of the junction left unmatched. The CDR3 has 14 amino acids. CDR3 DNA: TGTGCCTGGAAGTCGGGACAGGGCAATCAGCCCCAGCATTTT. It encodes CAWKSGQGNQPQHF.

This clonotype was seen a few times. The rearrangement joins TRBV7-9 to TRBJ2-7, with 9 bases identical to TRBD1. Germline-derived CDR1 and CDR2 are SEHNR and FQNEAQ (reference sequence). The length of the CDR3 is 15 residues. V was pared by 6 bases and J by 0 bases, with 6 bases of the junction left unmatched. For the CDR3, the DNA is TGTGCCAGCAGTCGACAGGGGGTTAGCTCCTACGAGCAGTACTTC. It specifies CASSRQGVSSYEQYF. Filled out from reference TRBV7-9 and TRBJ2-7, the complete variable domain reads DTGVSQNPRHKITKRGQNVTFRCDPISEHNRLYWYRQTLGQGPEFLTYFQNEAQLEKSRLLSDRFSAERPKGSFSTLEIQRTEQGDSAMYLCASSRQGVSSYEQYFGPGTRLTVT.

The rearrangement joins TRBV7-2 to TRBJ1-6, with D unclear. V was shortened by 4 bases and J by 8 bases, with 15 bases between the two germline ends. The CDR3 is 15 residues long. Per the germline V gene, CDR1 is SGHTA and CDR2 is FQGNSA. CDR3 bases: TGTGCCAGCAGCTCACCGGCAGGCGGATATTCACCCCTCCACTTT. This sequence encodes CASSSPAGGYSPLHF.

Points on this clonotype: This may arise from a read error, as a much more abundant clone is one base away. This sequence joins TRBV12-3 or TRBV12-4 and TRBJ1-3, with TRBD1 as a possible D gene (6 bases). The CDR3 is made up of 12 amino acids. The CDR3 DNA sequence: TGTGCCAGCTCCCCTCGGCGGGACACCACATATTTT. It encodes CASSPRRDTTYF.

This clonotype was counted between two and nine times. The chain employs TRBV9 and TRBJ2-7; TRBD1 matches at 9 bases. This CDR3 is built from 15 residues. Germline loops: CDR1 SGDLS, CDR2 YYNGEE. The trim removed 4 bases at V and 5 bases at J, leaving 10 bases unmatched. The chain's CDR3 is CASSPHPGQGNEQYF. The CDR3, as DNA: TGTGCCAGCAGCCCCCACCCGGGACAGGGTAACGAGCAGTACTTC.

A word on this clonotype: Mismatch with germline at one junction end may stem from a read error. V is TRBV7-2 and J is TRBJ2-7, with TRBD2 identical over 10 bases. CDR3 length: 14 residues. Germline CDR1 and CDR2: SGHTA and FQGNSA. The CDR3 nucleotides are TGTGCCAGCAGCCTAGCGGGGGAGGCCAACGAGCAGTACTTC. This encodes CASSLAGEANEQYF.

The table lists this clonotype with a few counts. The rearrangement links TRBV24-1 to TRBJ2-5; D is tentatively TRBD1 or TRBD2 (5 bases each). The CDR3 runs to 17 residues. V was cut by 0 bases and J by 4 bases, with 17 bases left in between. Germline CDR1 KGHDR, CDR2 SFDVKD. The CDR3 is CATSDLREWDGGETQYF. DNA of the CDR3: TGTGCCACCAGTGATTTGCGCGAGTGGGACGGTGGAGAGACCCAGTACTTC.

This clonotype was recorded at least ten times. The V gene is TRBV5-5, the J gene TRBJ1-2; D not certain. V was cut by 3 bases and J by 7 bases, with 10 bases left in between. CDR1 and CDR2 (germline): SGHKS, YYEKEE (reference sequence). The CDR3 sequence is 12 residues long. CDR3 sequence: CASSSRRGGYTF. The CDR3 region has the DNA TGTGCCAGCAGCTCCCGGCGCGGTGGCTACACCTTC.

The J gene is TRBJ2-7, the V gene TRBV3-1; 9 nucleotides agree with TRBD1. The CDR3 is made up of 16 amino acids. Trimming at V came to 4 bases and at J to 1 base, leaving 8 bases not matched to a gene. From germline, CDR1 is LGHDT and CDR2 YNNKEL (reference sequence). This chain's CDR3 is CASSPATGQGSYEQYF. In nucleotides, the CDR3 is TGTGCCAGCAGCCCCGCCACGGGACAGGGTTCCTACGAGCAGTACTTC.

This clonotype occurred many times. The V call is TRBV7-9, the J call TRBJ2-5, with 10 bases lining up with TRBD1. Germline V gene data show CDR1 as SEHNR and CDR2 as FQNEAQ (reference sequence). Unmatched junction bases numbered 7, after V lost 4 bases and J lost 5 bases. The CDR3 loop spans 15 amino acids. CDR3 region: CASSYGTGEWETQYF. CDR3 nucleotides: TGTGCCAGCAGCTACGGGACAGGGGAGTGGGAGACCCAGTACTTC.

This rearrangement joins TRBV9 to TRBJ2-2, with D tentatively TRBD1 (6 bases). CDR3 size: 14 residues. The V gene's germline CDR1 is SGDLS and CDR2 YYNGEE. The V end lost 6 bases, the J end lost 2 bases, and 11 bases lay between the germline ends. CDR3 residues: CASNIQGNTGELFF. The CDR3 bases are TGTGCCAGCAACATACAGGGAAACACCGGGGAGCTGTTTTTT.

The genes are TRBV12-3 or TRBV12-4 and TRBJ2-5; D ambiguous. This CDR3 has 13 residues. V was pared by 2 bases and J by 3 bases, with 7 bases between. This chain's CDR3 is CASSLLTEETQYF. CDR3 nucleotide sequence: TGTGCCAGCAGTTTATTAACCGAAGAGACCCAGTACTTC.

This clonotype showed up just a few times. The V and J genes are TRBV6-5 and TRBJ2-7, with D hard to call. V was clipped by 6 bases and J by 5 bases, with 8 bases between them. The CDR3 is 11 residues long. CDR1 MNHEY and CDR2 SVGAGI come from the germline V gene. DNA for the CDR3: TGTGCCAGCAGGAAGACGAACGAGCAGTACTTC. This gives the protein CASRKTNEQYF.

V gene TRBV10-3 combines with J gene TRBJ2-5; possible D gene TRBD1, 5 bases. The germline V gene encodes CDR1 ENHRY and CDR2 SYGVKD. The CDR3 runs to 17 residues. The germline V and J ends were trimmed by 1 base and 5 bases, with 20 bases remaining between them. CDR3 amino acids: CAISEYRSKGMMETQYF. In DNA, the CDR3 is TGTGCCATCAGTGAGTACCGATCCAAGGGGATGATGGAGACCCAGTACTTC.